The entry below gives a single T cell receptor (beta chain) sequence along with its context. This specimen comes from a study of blood T cell repertoires in COVID-19. V shed 4 bases and J 10 bases; nucleotides not matched to a gene: 16. This CDR3 region has 18 residues. Germline V lookup: CDR1 SGHAT, CDR2 FQNNGV. Source study methods: For nucleated cells, counts were estimated from reference gene primer amplification. Measured with immunoSEQ multiplex PCR; TCRdb has only the in-frame clones, and not every one. V and J calls and clone size are as listed in that table; D and trimming were resolved from the DNA. The sample consists of 40,000 to 55,000 clones, more than 75% of them appearing once.

Sequenced input: PBMCs or T cells enriched from blood (not recorded which). The receptor's source is a woman aged 50 to 60 with acute COVID-19. J is TRBJ1-6 and V is TRBV11-2; 10 bases fit TRBD1. CDR3 DNA sequence: TGTGCCAGCAGCTCGTCCTGGGTACCGGGACAGGGGCCGTCACCCCTCCACTTT. This translates into CASSSSWVPGQGPSPLHF.